The 5 T cell receptor beta chains reported below all come from one sample, sequenced in a study of Graves' ophthalmopathy and Graves' hyperthyroidism. RNA transcripts were the template, and TCR beta CDR3 regions were amplified from them. The workflow started with a first-round RT-PCR run with HTBI primers and then moved on to a second-round multiplex PCR. TCRdb used MiXCR to reprocess the multiplex PCR reads, holding one entry per CDR3 protein. This table holds 300,000 to 400,000 distinct CDR3 sequences, about a sixth found once. The sample comprised peripheral blood. All receptors derive from an adult woman with stable Graves' hyperthyroidism.

This chain joins TRBV12-5 and TRBJ2-5; no reliable D call. The J call is doubtful: the DNA matches TRBJ2-4 better. The CDR3 sequence is 11 residues long. Germline V CDR1 and CDR2: LGHNT, FRNRAP. The CDR3 coding sequence is TGTGCTAGTGGTTTGGGGAACATTCAGTACTTC. Translation gives CASGLGNIQYF.

CDR3 DNA: TGTGCCAGCAGACTGGAGGGCAGGGCGGCCACTGAAGCTTTCTTT. Protein sequence: CASRLEGRAATEAFF. The chain employs TRBV11-3 and TRBJ1-1, with TRBD1 as a possible D gene (5 bases). Germline CDR1 reads SGHNT; CDR2 reads YENEEA. V gave up 6 bases and J gave up 4 bases, with 18 bases separating them. CDR3 length: 15 amino acids. Full variable domain (remainder filled in from reference TRBV11-3 and TRBJ1-1): EAGVVQSPRYKIIEKKQPVAFWCNPISGHNTLYWYLQNLGQGPELLIRYENEEAVDDSQLPKDRFSAERLKGVDSTLKIQPAELGDSAVYLCASRLEGRAATEAFFGQGTRLTVV.

This clonotype was detected ten times or more. The V and J genes are TRBV27 and TRBJ2-7, with 13 bases fitting TRBD2. There are 16 residues in the CDR3. V shed 4 bases and J 2 bases; nucleotides not matched to a gene: 5. Germline CDR1 is MNHEY and CDR2 is SMNVEV (reference sequence). The CDR3 reads CASSSSGLAGAYEQYF. CDR3 nucleotides: TGTGCCAGCAGTTCCTCCGGACTAGCGGGAGCCTACGAGCAGTACTTC.

The chain has TRBV5-1 and TRBJ2-7; TRBD1 agrees at 9 bases. The V gene end was trimmed by 4 bases and the J gene end by 5 bases; junction bases not matched to a gene: 13. Looked up from germline, CDR1 is SGHRS and CDR2 is YFSETQ. This CDR3 has 16 amino acids. The CDR3 is CASSAKTQGAMDEQYF. The CDR3 DNA is TGCGCCAGCAGCGCAAAAACACAGGGGGCGATGGACGAGCAGTACTTC.

In its sample, this clonotype was seen many times. The chain links TRBV7-2 to TRBJ2-2; the D gene is possibly TRBD1 (6 bases). The CDR3 is 14 amino acids. Germline V gene sequence: CDR1 SGHTA, CDR2 FQGNSA. The V and J ends lost 5 bases and 6 bases respectively, with 13 bases between them. CDR3 sequence: CASSPQGGAGELFF. DNA of the CDR3: TGTGCCAGCAGCCCACAGGGTGGGGCCGGGGAGCTGTTTTTT.